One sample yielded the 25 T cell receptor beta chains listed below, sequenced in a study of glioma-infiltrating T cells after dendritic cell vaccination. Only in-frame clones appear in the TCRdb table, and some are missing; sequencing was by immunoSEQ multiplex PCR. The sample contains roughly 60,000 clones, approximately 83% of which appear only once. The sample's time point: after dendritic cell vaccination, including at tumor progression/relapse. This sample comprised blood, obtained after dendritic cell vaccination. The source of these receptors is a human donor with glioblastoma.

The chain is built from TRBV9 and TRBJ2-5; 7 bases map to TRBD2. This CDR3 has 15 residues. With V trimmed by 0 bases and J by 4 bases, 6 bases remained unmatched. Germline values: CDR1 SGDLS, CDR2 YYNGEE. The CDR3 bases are TGTGCCAGCAGCGTAGGAGCGGGGACGGGAGAGACCCAGTACTTC. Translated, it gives CASSVGAGTGETQYF.

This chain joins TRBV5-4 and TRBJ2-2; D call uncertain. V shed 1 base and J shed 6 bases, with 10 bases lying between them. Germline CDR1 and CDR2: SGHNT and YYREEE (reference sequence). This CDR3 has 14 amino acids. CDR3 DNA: TGTGCCAGCAGCTTGAGGTCACGGGCCGGGGAGCTGTTTTTT. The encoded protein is CASSLRSRAGELFF. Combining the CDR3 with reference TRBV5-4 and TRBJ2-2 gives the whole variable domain ETGVTQSPTHLIKTRGQQVTLRCSSQSGHNTVSWYQQALGQGPQFIFQYYREEENGRGNFPPRFSGLQFPNYSSELNVNALELDDSALYLCASSLRSRAGELFFGEGSRLTVL.

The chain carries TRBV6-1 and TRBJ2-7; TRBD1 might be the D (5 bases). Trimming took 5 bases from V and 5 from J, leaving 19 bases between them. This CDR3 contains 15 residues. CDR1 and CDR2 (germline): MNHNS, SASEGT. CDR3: CASSLEQATAHEQYF. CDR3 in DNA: TGTGCCAGCAGTCTCGAACAGGCCACCGCGCACGAGCAGTACTTC.

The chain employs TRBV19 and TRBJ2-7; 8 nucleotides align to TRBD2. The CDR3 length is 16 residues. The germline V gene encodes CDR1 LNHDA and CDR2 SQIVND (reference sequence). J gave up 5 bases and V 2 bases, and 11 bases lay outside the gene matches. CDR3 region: CASSIPAGASPDEQYF. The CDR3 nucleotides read TGTGCCAGTAGTATACCAGCGGGGGCCTCTCCAGACGAGCAGTACTTC. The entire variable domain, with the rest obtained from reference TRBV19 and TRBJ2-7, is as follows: DGGITQSPKYLFRKEGQNVTLSCEQNLNHDAMYWYRQDPGQGLRLIYYSQIVNDFQKGDIAEGYSVSREKKESFPLTVTSAQKNPTAFYLCASSIPAGASPDEQYFGPGTRLTVT.

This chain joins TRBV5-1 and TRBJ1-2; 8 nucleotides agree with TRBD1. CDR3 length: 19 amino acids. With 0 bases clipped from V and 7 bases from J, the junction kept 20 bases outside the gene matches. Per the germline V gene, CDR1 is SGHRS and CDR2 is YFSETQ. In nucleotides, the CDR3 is TGCGCCAGCAGCTTGGGTTTGGCCGGGACAGGCCTGTCCCCGGGTGGCTACACCTTC. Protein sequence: CASSLGLAGTGLSPGGYTF. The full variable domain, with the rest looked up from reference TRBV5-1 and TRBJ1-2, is KAGVTQTPRYLIKTRGQQVTLSCSPISGHRSVSWYQQTPGQGLQFLFEYFSETQRNKGNFPGRFSGRQFSNSRSEMNVSTLELGDSALYLCASSLGLAGTGLSPGGYTFGSGTRLTVV.

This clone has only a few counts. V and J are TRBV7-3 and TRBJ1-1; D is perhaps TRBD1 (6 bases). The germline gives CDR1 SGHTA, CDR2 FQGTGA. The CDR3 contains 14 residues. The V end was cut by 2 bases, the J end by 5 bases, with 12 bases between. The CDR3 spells CASSLQGQGTEAFF. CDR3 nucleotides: TGTGCCAGCAGCTTACAGGGCCAGGGGACTGAAGCTTTCTTT.

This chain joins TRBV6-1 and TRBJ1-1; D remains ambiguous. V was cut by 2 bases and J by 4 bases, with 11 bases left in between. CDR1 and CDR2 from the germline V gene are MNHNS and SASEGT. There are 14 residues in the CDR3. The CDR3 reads CASSEPGFFTEAFF. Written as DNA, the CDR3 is TGTGCCAGCAGTGAACCCGGGTTTTTCACTGAAGCTTTCTTT.

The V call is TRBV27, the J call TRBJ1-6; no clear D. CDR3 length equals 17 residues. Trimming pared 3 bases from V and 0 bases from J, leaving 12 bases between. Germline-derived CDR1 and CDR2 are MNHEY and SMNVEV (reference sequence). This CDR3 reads CASSFDGRSSYNSPLHF. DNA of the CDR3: TGTGCCAGCAGTTTCGATGGGAGGAGCTCCTATAATTCACCCCTCCACTTT.

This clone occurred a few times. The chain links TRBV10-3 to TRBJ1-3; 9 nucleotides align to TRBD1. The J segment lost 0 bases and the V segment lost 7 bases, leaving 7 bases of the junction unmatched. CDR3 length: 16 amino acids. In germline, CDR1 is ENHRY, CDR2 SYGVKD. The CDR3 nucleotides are TGTGCCATCACCTCGGGACAGGGCAGCTCTGGAAACACCATATATTTT. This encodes CAITSGQGSSGNTIYF.

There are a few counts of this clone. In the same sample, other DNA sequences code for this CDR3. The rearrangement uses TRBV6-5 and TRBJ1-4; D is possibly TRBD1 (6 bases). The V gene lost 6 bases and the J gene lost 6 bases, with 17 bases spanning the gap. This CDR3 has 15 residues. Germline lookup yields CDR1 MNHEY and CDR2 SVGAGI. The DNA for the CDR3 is TGTGCCAGCAGCGTCCGAGGGGGAGGGGATGAAAAACTGTTTTTT. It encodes CASSVRGGGDEKLFF.

CDR3 DNA: TGTGCCAGCAGCTTAGCAGGGAGGAATCAGCCCCAGCATTTT. Its translation is CASSLAGRNQPQHF. The rearrangement links TRBV7-9 to TRBJ1-5, with D hard to call. Germline V gene data show CDR1 as SEHNR and CDR2 as FQNEAQ (reference sequence). Trimming took off 0 bases at V and 4 bases at J, with 7 bases between the two ends. The CDR3 loop spans 14 amino acids.

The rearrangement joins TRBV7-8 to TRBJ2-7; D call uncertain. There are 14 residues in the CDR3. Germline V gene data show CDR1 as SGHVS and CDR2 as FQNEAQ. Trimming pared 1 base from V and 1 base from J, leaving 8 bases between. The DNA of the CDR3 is TGTGCCAGCAGCTTAGAGAGGTCATCCTACGAGCAGTACTTC. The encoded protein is CASSLERSSYEQYF.

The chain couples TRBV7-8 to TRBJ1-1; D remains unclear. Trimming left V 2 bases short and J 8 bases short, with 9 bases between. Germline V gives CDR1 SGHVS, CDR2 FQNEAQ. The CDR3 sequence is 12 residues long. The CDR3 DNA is TGTGCCAGCAGCTTACTTTGGGAGGAAGCTTTCTTT. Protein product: CASSLLWEEAFF.

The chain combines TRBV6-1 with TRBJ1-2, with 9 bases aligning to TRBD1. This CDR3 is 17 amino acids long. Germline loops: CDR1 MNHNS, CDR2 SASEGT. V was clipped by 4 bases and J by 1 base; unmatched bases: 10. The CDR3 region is CASSARDRATFNYGYTF. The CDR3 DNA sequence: TGTGCCAGCAGTGCCCGGGACAGGGCAACTTTTAACTATGGCTACACCTTC.

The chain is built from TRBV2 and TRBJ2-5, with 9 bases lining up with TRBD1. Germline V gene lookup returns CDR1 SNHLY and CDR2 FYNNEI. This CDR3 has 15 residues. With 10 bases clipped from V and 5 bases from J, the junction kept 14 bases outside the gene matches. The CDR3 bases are TGTGCCACCCTCGTGGGGACAGGGTTTTATGAGACCCAGTACTTC. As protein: CATLVGTGFYETQYF. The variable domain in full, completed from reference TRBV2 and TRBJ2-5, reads EPEVTQTPSHQVTQMGQEVILRCVPISNHLYFYWYRQILGQKVEFLVSFYNNEISEKSEIFDDQFSVERPDGSNFTLKIRSTKLEDSAMYFCATLVGTGFYETQYFGPGTRLLVL.

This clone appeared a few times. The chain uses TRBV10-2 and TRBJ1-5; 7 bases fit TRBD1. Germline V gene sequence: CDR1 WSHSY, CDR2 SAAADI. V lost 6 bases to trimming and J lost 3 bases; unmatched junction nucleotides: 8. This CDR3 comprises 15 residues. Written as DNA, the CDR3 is TGCGCCAGCAGCCCGGGACAGCTGGACAATCAGCCCCAGCATTTT. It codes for CASSPGQLDNQPQHF.

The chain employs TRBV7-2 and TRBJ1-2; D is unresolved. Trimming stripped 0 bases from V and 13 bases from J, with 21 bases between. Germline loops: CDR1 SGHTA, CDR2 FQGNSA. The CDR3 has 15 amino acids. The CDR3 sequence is CASSLAAGIRSPVTF. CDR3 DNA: TGTGCCAGCAGCTTAGCCGCGGGGATTAGGTCCCCCGTCACCTTC.

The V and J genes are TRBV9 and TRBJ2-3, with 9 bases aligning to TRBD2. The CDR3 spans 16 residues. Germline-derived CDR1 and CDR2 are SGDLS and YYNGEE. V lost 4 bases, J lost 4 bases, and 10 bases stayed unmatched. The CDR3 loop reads CASSPGAGGVADTQYF. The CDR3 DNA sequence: TGTGCCAGCAGCCCCGGAGCGGGGGGAGTGGCAGATACGCAGTATTTT. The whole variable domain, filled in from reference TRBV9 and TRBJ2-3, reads DSGVTQTPKHLITATGQRVTLRCSPRSGDLSVYWYQQSLDQGLQFLIQYYNGEERAKGNILERFSAQQFPDLHSELNLSSLELGDSALYFCASSPGAGGVADTQYFGPGTRLTVL.

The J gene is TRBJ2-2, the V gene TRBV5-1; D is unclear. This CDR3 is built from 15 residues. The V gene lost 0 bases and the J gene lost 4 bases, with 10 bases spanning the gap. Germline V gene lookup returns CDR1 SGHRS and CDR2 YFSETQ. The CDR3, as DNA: TGCGCCAGCAGCTTGGGGGCCGGTGGCACCGGGGAGCTGTTTTTT. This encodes CASSLGAGGTGELFF.

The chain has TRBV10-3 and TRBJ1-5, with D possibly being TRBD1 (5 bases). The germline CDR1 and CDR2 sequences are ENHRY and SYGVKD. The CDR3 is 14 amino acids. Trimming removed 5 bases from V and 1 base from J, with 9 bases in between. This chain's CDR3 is CAISPGLSNQPQHF. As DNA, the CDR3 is TGTGCCATCAGTCCGGGACTGAGCAATCAGCCCCAGCATTTT.

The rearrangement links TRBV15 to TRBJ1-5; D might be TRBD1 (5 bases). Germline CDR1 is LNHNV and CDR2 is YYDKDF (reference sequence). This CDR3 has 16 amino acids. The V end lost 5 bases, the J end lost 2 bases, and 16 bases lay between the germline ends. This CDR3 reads CATSGRQLLGNQPQHF. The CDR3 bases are TGTGCCACCAGCGGACGACAGCTTTTGGGCAATCAGCCCCAGCATTTT.

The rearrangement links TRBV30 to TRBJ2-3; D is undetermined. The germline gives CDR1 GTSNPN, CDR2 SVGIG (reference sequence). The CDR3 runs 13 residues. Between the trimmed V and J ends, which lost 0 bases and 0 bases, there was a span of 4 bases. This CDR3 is CAWSVRSTDTQYF. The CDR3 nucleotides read TGTGCCTGGAGTGTACGGAGCACAGATACGCAGTATTTT.

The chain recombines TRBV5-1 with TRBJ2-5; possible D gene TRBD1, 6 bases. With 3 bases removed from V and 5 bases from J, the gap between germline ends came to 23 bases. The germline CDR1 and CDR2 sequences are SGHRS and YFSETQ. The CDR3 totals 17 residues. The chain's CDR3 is CASSSEAGDGAGETQYF. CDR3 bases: TGCGCCAGCAGCTCGGAGGCAGGGGATGGGGCGGGTGAGACCCAGTACTTC.

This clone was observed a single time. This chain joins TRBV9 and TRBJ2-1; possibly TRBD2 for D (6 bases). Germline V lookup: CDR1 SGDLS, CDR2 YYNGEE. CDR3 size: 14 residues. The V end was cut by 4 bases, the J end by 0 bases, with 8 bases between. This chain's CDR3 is CASSLGGSYNEQFF. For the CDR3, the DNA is TGTGCCAGCAGCCTGGGAGGCTCCTACAATGAGCAGTTCTTC.

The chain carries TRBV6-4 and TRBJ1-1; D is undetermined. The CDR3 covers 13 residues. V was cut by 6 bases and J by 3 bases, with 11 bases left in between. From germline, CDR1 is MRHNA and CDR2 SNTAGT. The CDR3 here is CASRRESDTEAFF. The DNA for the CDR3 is TGTGCCAGCAGGAGGGAGTCGGACACTGAAGCTTTCTTT.